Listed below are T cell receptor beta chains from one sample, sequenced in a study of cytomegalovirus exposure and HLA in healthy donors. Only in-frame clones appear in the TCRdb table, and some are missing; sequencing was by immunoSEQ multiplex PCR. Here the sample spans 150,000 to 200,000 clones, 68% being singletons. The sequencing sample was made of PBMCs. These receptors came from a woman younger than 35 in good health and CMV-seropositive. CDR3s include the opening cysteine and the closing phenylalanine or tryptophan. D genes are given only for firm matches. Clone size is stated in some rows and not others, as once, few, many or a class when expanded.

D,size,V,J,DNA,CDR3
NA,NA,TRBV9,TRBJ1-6,TGTGCCAGCAGCGAAACTCGGTTGGGCTCACCCCTCCACTTT,CASSETRLGSPLHF
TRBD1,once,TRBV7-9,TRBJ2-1,TGTGCCAGCAGGAGACAGGGTTACGATGAGCAGTTCTTC,CASRRQGYDEQFF
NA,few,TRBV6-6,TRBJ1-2,TGTGCCAGCACGAGTTCCGTCGGGGGGGCGAGAGGCTACACCTTC,CASTSSVGGARGYTF
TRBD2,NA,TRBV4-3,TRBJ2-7,TGCGCCAGCAGTCAAGTTTGGCTAGCGGGGGGCGAGCAGTACTTC,CASSQVWLAGGEQYF
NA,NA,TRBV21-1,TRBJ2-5,TGTGCCAGCAGCCCCCTGATGACAGGGTCCCAAGAGACCCAGTACTTC,CASSPLMTGSQETQYF
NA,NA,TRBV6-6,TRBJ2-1,TGTGCCAGCAGCCTTGACAGGCTGGGGGACAATGAGCAGTTCTTC,CASSLDRLGDNEQFF
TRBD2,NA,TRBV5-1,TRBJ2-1,TGCGCCAGCAGTACTGGGACTAGCGGCCTTAATGAGCAGTTCTTC,CASSTGTSGLNEQFF
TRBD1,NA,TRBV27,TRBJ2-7,TGTGCCAGCAGTCCATCCCCCGGGACAGGGAGCTACGAGCAGTACTTC,CASSPSPGTGSYEQYF
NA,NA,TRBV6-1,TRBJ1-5,TGTGCCAGCAGTGAATGGCGGAGGGGCAATCAGCCCCAGCATTTT,CASSEWRRGNQPQHF
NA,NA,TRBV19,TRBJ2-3,TGTGCCAGTATAGGGGGCACAGATACGCAGTATTTT,CASIGGTDTQYF
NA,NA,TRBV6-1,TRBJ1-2,TGTGCCAGCAGTGAAGCGCCCGGGATCTATGGCTACACCTTC,CASSEAPGIYGYTF
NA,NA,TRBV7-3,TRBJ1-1,TGTGCCAGCAGCGCTCTAGGGGTGAACACTGAAGCTTTCTTT,CASSALGVNTEAFF
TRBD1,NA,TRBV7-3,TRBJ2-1,TGTGCCAGCAGCTTAGGGTTCGGGACAGGGATCAATGAGCAGTTCTTC,CASSLGFGTGINEQFF
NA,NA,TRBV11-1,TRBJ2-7,TGTGCCAGCAGCCTTGGGCCCGGCCAGGGGCCCTACGAGCAGTACTTC,CASSLGPGQGPYEQYF
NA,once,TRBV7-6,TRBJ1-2,TGTGCCAGCAGCTCGTTACAGGGTCATGGCTACACCTTC,CASSSLQGHGYTF
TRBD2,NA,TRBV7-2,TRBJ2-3,TGTGCCAGCAGCCCCCGACTAGCCGTTAGCACAGATACGCAGTATTTT,CASSPRLAVSTDTQYF
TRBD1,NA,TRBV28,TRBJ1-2,TGTGCCAGCACCTCGCAGGACAGGGGGGGCTATGGCTACACCTTC,CASTSQDRGGYGYTF
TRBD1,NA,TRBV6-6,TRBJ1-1,TGTGCCAGCAGTTACTCCGGGACAGGGCGGCCTCGCGCTTTCTTT,CASSYSGTGRPRAFF
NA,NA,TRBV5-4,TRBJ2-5,TGTGCCAGCAGCTTGGGGGACTGGCAAGAGACCCAGTACTTC,CASSLGDWQETQYF
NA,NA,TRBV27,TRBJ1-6,TGTGCCAGCAGTTTATTCCCCCCCGCAGGGACCATCACAGCGGGAAATTCACCCCTCCACTTT,CASSLFPPAGTITAGNSPLHF
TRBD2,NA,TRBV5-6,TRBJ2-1,TGTGCCAGCAGCTTCGTCCTAGCGGGGTACAATGAGCAGTTCTTC,CASSFVLAGYNEQFF
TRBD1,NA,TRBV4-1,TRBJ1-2,TGCGCCAGCACGGATATCGACAGGGGCCATGGCTACACCTTC,CASTDIDRGHGYTF
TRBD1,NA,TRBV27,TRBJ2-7,TGTGCCAGCAGCATGGGACAGGGCGTCGACGAGCAGTACTTC,CASSMGQGVDEQYF
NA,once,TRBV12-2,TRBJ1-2,TGTGCAAGTCGCCCAGGGGGTTTATGGGACGACCGTCACTATGGCTACACCTTC,CASRPGGLWDDRHYGYTF